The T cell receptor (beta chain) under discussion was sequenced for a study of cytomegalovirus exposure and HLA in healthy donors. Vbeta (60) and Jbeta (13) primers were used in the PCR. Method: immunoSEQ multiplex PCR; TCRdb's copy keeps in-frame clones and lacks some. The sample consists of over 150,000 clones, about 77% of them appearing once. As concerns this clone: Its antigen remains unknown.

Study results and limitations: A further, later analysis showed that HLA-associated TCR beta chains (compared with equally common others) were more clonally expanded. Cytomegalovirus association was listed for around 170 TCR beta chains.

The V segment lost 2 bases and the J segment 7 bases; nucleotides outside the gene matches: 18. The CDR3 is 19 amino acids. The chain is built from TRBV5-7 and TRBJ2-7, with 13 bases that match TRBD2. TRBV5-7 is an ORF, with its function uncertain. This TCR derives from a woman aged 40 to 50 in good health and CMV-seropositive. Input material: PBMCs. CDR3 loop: CASSFRLAGGRASALEQYF. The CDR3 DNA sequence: TGTGCCAGCAGCTTCCGACTAGCGGGAGGTCGGGCCTCCGCTCTGGAGCAGTACTTC.